This is a list of T cell receptor beta chains from one sample in a study of radiotherapy plus CTLA-4 blockade in lung cancer. The assay was immunoSEQ multiplex PCR, and TCRdb's table has in-frame clones only and misses some. This table has 47,000 or so clones, approximately 84% appearing once. Here the sequenced sample was peripheral blood, taken from a patient treated with radiotherapy plus ipilimumab. Source of these receptors: a human donor with non-small cell lung cancer whose response to radiotherapy plus ipilimumab could not be evaluated. Each CDR3 is given with its conserved first and last residue. The D gene is left open where the match is weak. A row's size may be missing; if present it is once, few, many or a size class.

CDR3 length: 14; D gene: .; clone size: .; J gene: TRBJ2-7; V gene: TRBV11-2; CDR3 protein: CASSLGTSSYEQYF; CDR3 DNA: TGTGCCAGCAGCTTGGGGACATCTTCCTACGAGCAGTACTTC
CDR3 length: 16; D gene: TRBD2; clone size: .; J gene: TRBJ2-7; V gene: TRBV4-1; CDR3 protein: CASSLRGLAGAYEQYF; CDR3 DNA: TGCGCCAGCAGCCTCCGCGGACTAGCGGGAGCCTACGAGCAGTACTTC
CDR3 length: 17; D gene: TRBD2; clone size: .; J gene: TRBJ2-7; V gene: TRBV28; CDR3 protein: CASAGASGRPGTYEQYF; CDR3 DNA: TGTGCCAGCGCTGGGGCTAGCGGGAGGCCTGGCACCTACGAGCAGTACTTC
CDR3 length: 13; D gene: .; clone size: .; J gene: TRBJ2-1; V gene: TRBV11-1; CDR3 protein: CASSLLAFNEQFF; CDR3 DNA: TGTGCCAGCAGCTTACTAGCTTTCAATGAGCAGTTCTTC
CDR3 length: 14; D gene: .; clone size: once; J gene: TRBJ1-2; V gene: TRBV28; CDR3 protein: CASISLQGYYGYTF; CDR3 DNA: TGTGCCAGCATTTCATTACAGGGTTACTATGGCTACACCTTC
CDR3 length: 13; D gene: .; clone size: .; J gene: TRBJ1-1; V gene: TRBV10-3; CDR3 protein: CAIRAQENTEAFF; CDR3 DNA: TGTGCCATCAGGGCCCAGGAGAACACTGAAGCTTTCTTT
CDR3 length: 14; D gene: .; clone size: .; J gene: TRBJ2-7; V gene: TRBV7-9; CDR3 protein: CASSLVVSAYEQYF; CDR3 DNA: TGTGCCAGCAGCTTAGTGGTTAGTGCCTACGAGCAGTACTTC
CDR3 length: 14; D gene: .; clone size: .; J gene: TRBJ2-2; V gene: TRBV28; CDR3 protein: CASSLPKTPGELFF; CDR3 DNA: TGTGCCAGCAGTTTACCTAAGACTCCCGGGGAGCTGTTTTTT
CDR3 length: 14; D gene: .; clone size: .; J gene: TRBJ1-1; V gene: TRBV4-3; CDR3 protein: CASSQTQLGTEAFF; CDR3 DNA: TGCGCCAGCAGCCAAACCCAACTTGGCACTGAAGCTTTCTTT
CDR3 length: 17; D gene: TRBD1; clone size: .; J gene: TRBJ1-1; V gene: TRBV28; CDR3 protein: CASSPLGQGIKNTEAFF; CDR3 DNA: TGTGCCAGCAGTCCGCTCGGACAGGGAATAAAGAACACTGAAGCTTTCTTT
CDR3 length: 15; D gene: .; clone size: .; J gene: TRBJ2-1; V gene: TRBV19; CDR3 protein: CASSIAERNYNEQFF; CDR3 DNA: TGTGCCAGTAGTATTGCGGAGAGGAACTACAATGAGCAGTTCTTC
CDR3 length: 14; D gene: TRBD1; clone size: .; J gene: TRBJ1-1; V gene: TRBV6-5; CDR3 protein: CASSYDREATEAFF; CDR3 DNA: TGTGCCAGCAGTTACGACAGGGAAGCCACTGAAGCTTTCTTT
CDR3 length: 15; D gene: .; clone size: .; J gene: TRBJ1-2; V gene: TRBV13; CDR3 protein: CASTRLGEGTRGYTF; CDR3 DNA: TGTGCCAGCACCCGACTGGGGGAGGGGACAAGGGGCTACACCTTC
CDR3 length: 14; D gene: .; clone size: .; J gene: TRBJ1-1; V gene: TRBV4-1; CDR3 protein: CASSQAQGGTEAFF; CDR3 DNA: TGCGCCAGCAGCCAAGCCCAGGGTGGGACTGAAGCTTTCTTT
CDR3 length: 15; D gene: .; clone size: .; J gene: TRBJ2-1; V gene: TRBV7-3; CDR3 protein: CASSLLREPHNEQFF; CDR3 DNA: TGTGCCAGCAGCTTATTACGGGAGCCCCACAATGAGCAGTTCTTC
CDR3 length: 15; D gene: TRBD1; clone size: .; J gene: TRBJ1-5; V gene: TRBV28; CDR3 protein: CASSKRRGGNQPQHF; CDR3 DNA: TGTGCCAGCAGTAAACGCAGGGGGGGCAATCAGCCCCAGCATTTT
CDR3 length: 16; D gene: .; clone size: .; J gene: TRBJ2-3; V gene: TRBV4-2; CDR3 protein: CASSHPGGAITDTQYF; CDR3 DNA: TGTGCCAGCAGCCACCCCGGGGGAGCTATCACAGATACGCAGTATTTT
CDR3 length: 15; D gene: TRBD2; clone size: .; J gene: TRBJ2-3; V gene: TRBV7-3; CDR3 protein: CASSPWGGGADTQYF; CDR3 DNA: TGTGCCAGCAGCCCCTGGGGGGGAGGGGCAGATACGCAGTATTTT
CDR3 length: 14; D gene: .; clone size: .; J gene: TRBJ2-1; V gene: TRBV6-6; CDR3 protein: CASKTSGLYNEQFF; CDR3 DNA: TGTGCCAGCAAGACCAGCGGCTTATACAATGAGCAGTTCTTC
CDR3 length: 15; D gene: TRBD1; clone size: .; J gene: TRBJ1-4; V gene: TRBV5-1; CDR3 protein: CASSSRDRVNEKLFF; CDR3 DNA: TGCGCCAGCAGCTCACGGGACAGAGTTAATGAAAAACTGTTTTTT
CDR3 length: 13; D gene: .; clone size: .; J gene: TRBJ2-3; V gene: TRBV28; CDR3 protein: CASSLLQGSTQYF; CDR3 DNA: TGTGCCAGCAGTTTGTTACAGGGAAGTACGCAGTATTTT
CDR3 length: 15; D gene: TRBD2; clone size: .; J gene: TRBJ2-1; V gene: TRBV7-3; CDR3 protein: CASSSGLAGDNEQFF; CDR3 DNA: TGTGCCAGCAGCTCGGGACTAGCGGGAGACAATGAGCAGTTCTTC
CDR3 length: 15; D gene: .; clone size: .; J gene: TRBJ1-2; V gene: TRBV7-2; CDR3 protein: CASSWPDRAGLGYTF; CDR3 DNA: TGTGCCAGCAGCTGGCCGGACCGCGCGGGGCTTGGCTACACCTTC
CDR3 length: 15; D gene: .; clone size: once; J gene: TRBJ2-1; V gene: TRBV27; CDR3 protein: CASSLWFAGYNEQFF; CDR3 DNA: TGTGCCAGCAGTTTATGGTTCGCAGGGTACAATGAGCAGTTCTTC
CDR3 length: 15; D gene: .; clone size: few; J gene: TRBJ1-6; V gene: TRBV7-8; CDR3 protein: CASSLEGAVGSPLHF; CDR3 DNA: TGTGCCAGCAGCTTAGAAGGGGCGGTGGGATCACCCCTCCACTTT
CDR3 length: 17; D gene: TRBD2; clone size: once; J gene: TRBJ2-7; V gene: TRBV7-2; CDR3 protein: CASSLVEGLFLSYEQYF; CDR3 DNA: TGTGCCAGCAGCTTAGTAGAGGGACTATTCCTCTCCTACGAGCAGTACTTC
CDR3 length: 14; D gene: .; clone size: .; J gene: TRBJ1-1; V gene: TRBV2; CDR3 protein: CASNPRVSNTEAFF; CDR3 DNA: TGTGCCAGCAACCCCAGGGTTTCGAACACTGAAGCTTTCTTT
CDR3 length: 14; D gene: .; clone size: .; J gene: TRBJ2-1; V gene: TRBV6-5; CDR3 protein: CASSYLPTSGEQFF; CDR3 DNA: TGTGCCAGCAGTTACCTTCCTACCTCAGGAGAGCAGTTCTTC